This TCR beta chain was recovered during a study of tumor and adjacent non-tumor tissue in lung cancer. Across the study: The patients, 10 men and 4 to 6 women, were 31 to 76 with stage I to III disease.

This CDR3 is built from 12 residues. The V gene's germline CDR1 is DFQATT and CDR2 SNEGSKA (reference sequence). As regards this clonotype: This is likely a read error, given that the CDR3 carries no conserved phenylalanine or tryptophan at its end.

The template was RNA from unsorted bulk tissue. More than 3 cm separated this lung sample from the edge of the tumor. A modified ARM-PCR protocol with three rounds of nested PCR amplified TCRbeta. One entry per CDR3 protein results from TCRdb running MiXCR on the multiplex PCR reads. Altogether some 99,000 distinct CDR3 sequences are present, about 64% being singletons, with the ten largest covering over 15%. The V and J genes are TRBV20-1 and TRBJ2-7, with 7 bases identical to TRBD2. This TCR derives from a man aged 55 to 70 with non-small cell lung cancer. The sample was distant non-tumor lung tissue. CDR3 protein: CRARAGGGEQYL. CDR3 bases: TGCCGTGCTAGAGCTGGGGGGGGCGAGCAGTACCTC.